The 30 T cell receptor beta chains listed next were all sequenced from one sample in a study of OX40 agonist ivuxolimab in advanced cancers. The method was immunoSEQ multiplex PCR; TCRdb's version includes in-frame clones alone and lacks a portion of them. The data show about 60,000 clones, 65% to 85% seen once. The source was CD4+ or CD8+ T cells sorted from blood, collected in a trial of the OX40 agonist ivuxolimab. All receptors come from an adult with an advanced solid tumor such as melanoma, head and neck, liver or kidney cancer.

The V call is TRBV5-1, the J call TRBJ2-7; D might be TRBD1 or TRBD2, each matching 5 bases. The V end was cut by 8 bases, the J end by 5 bases, with 14 bases between. There are 12 residues in the CDR3. Germline V CDR1 and CDR2: SGHRS, YFSETQ. The CDR3, as DNA: TGCGCCAGAATAGGGGTGCGGGACGAGCAGTACTTC. This gives the protein CARIGVRDEQYF.

The chain employs TRBV7-9 and TRBJ1-1, with D possibly TRBD1 on 5 matching bases. The CDR3 contains 15 residues. The V gene lost 3 bases and the J gene lost 1 base, with 12 bases spanning the gap. Germline loops: CDR1 SEHNR, CDR2 FQNEAQ (reference sequence). The CDR3 coding sequence is TGTGCCAGCAGCTTGGGCCCTGGGGGGAACACTGAAGCTTTCTTT. It is translated as CASSLGPGGNTEAFF.

The chain combines TRBV30 with TRBJ2-2; TRBD1 matches at 8 bases. Per germline, CDR1 GTSNPN and CDR2 SVGIG (reference sequence). The CDR3 totals 14 residues. V dropped 5 bases and J dropped 2; count of bases not matched to a gene: 4. DNA for the CDR3: TGTGCCTGGGGCGGGACAGGAAACACCGGGGAGCTGTTTTTT. It specifies CAWGGTGNTGELFF. Combining the CDR3 with reference TRBV30 and TRBJ2-2 gives the whole variable domain SQTIHQWPATLVQPVGSPLSLECTVEGTSNPNLYWYRQAAGRGLQLLFYSVGIGQISSEVPQNLSASRPQDRQFILSSKKLLLSDSGFYLCAWGGTGNTGELFFGEGSRLTVL.

This clone was found a few times. The chain combines TRBV12-5 with TRBJ1-5; no reliable D call. CDR3 length equals 12 residues. Deletions cut 6 bases from V and 4 bases from J, with 7 bases between. Germline values: CDR1 LGHNT, CDR2 FRNRAP. The CDR3 bases are TGTGCTAGTGGGAGGGAAAATCAGCCCCAGCATTTT. Amino acids: CASGRENQPQHF. Based on the CDR3 plus reference TRBV12-5 and TRBJ1-5, the full variable domain is DARVTQTPRHKVTEMGQEVTMRCQPILGHNTVFWYRQTMMQGLELLAYFRNRAPLDDSGMPKDRFSAEMPDATLATLKIQPSEPRDSAVYFCASGRENQPQHFGDGTRLSIL.

This sequence joins TRBV28 and TRBJ2-2; 8 bases match TRBD1. The germline gives CDR1 MDHEN, CDR2 SYDVKM. V lost 5 bases to trimming and J lost 4 bases; unmatched junction nucleotides: 9. The CDR3 runs to 16 residues. The CDR3 DNA reads as TGTGCCAGCAGTCCCGGACAGGGCTTAGCCACCGGGGAGCTGTTTTTT. Residues: CASSPGQGLATGELFF.

The rearrangement links TRBV5-5 to TRBJ1-2; no clear D. Germline CDR1 SGHKS, CDR2 YYEKEE (reference sequence). The CDR3 has 13 amino acids. Trimming left V 0 bases short and J 0 bases short, with 3 bases between. The CDR3 reads CASSLAANYGYTF. In nucleotides, the CDR3 is TGTGCCAGCAGCTTGGCAGCTAACTATGGCTACACCTTC. Filled out from reference TRBV5-5 and TRBJ1-2, the complete variable domain reads DAGVTQSPTHLIKTRGQQVTLRCSPISGHKSVSWYQQVLGQGPQFIFQYYEKEERGRGNFPDRFSARQFPNYSSELNVNALLLGDSALYLCASSLAANYGYTFGSGTRLTVV.

The chain recombines TRBV7-9 with TRBJ1-1; D perhaps matches TRBD1 (5 bases). The CDR3 sequence is 14 residues long. Trimming took off 5 bases at V and 4 bases at J, with 14 bases between the two ends. CDR1 SEHNR and CDR2 FQNEAQ come from the germline V gene (reference sequence). CDR3 DNA: TGTGCCAGCAGCCAGGTGGTGGGGGGCACTGAAGCTTTCTTT. Its translation is CASSQVVGGTEAFF.

This clone was seen a single time. The chain has TRBV7-2 and TRBJ1-2; no clear D gene. Germline V gives CDR1 SGHTA, CDR2 FQGNSA. Deletions cut 2 bases from V and 0 bases from J, with 7 bases between. This CDR3 contains 14 residues. The CDR3 bases are TGTGCCAGCAGCTTAAGTACAACTAACTATGGCTACACCTTC. As protein: CASSLSTTNYGYTF.

In its sample, this clone was seen once. The V and J genes are TRBV23-1 and TRBJ2-2, with D unclear. TRBV23-1 is an ORF for which the function is uncertain. V was cut by 11 bases and J by 7 bases, with 20 bases left in between. This CDR3 region has 14 residues. The CDR3 DNA sequence: TGCGCCCCAGCCCCCCGAGATACCTTCGGGGAGCTGTTTTTT. It specifies CAPAPRDTFGELFF.

This sequence joins TRBV10-3 and TRBJ1-1; D ambiguous. The CDR3 totals 13 residues. V was clipped by 10 bases and J by 1 base, with 13 bases between them. Germline V gives CDR1 ENHRY, CDR2 SYGVKD. The DNA of the CDR3 is TGTGCCAGCCAGGAGGCCTCGAACACTGAAGCTTTCTTT. This encodes CASQEASNTEAFF.

The chain couples TRBV11-3 to TRBJ2-7; D is possibly TRBD1 (6 bases). The germline V and J ends were trimmed by 8 bases and 12 bases, with 23 bases remaining between them. The length of the CDR3 is 13 residues. Germline CDR1 is SGHNT and CDR2 is YENEEA. The CDR3 is CASQQGASDDRYF. CDR3 bases: TGTGCCAGCCAACAGGGAGCATCGGATGACAGGTACTTC.

CDR3 sequence reads: CASSPPSTFIQYF. The CDR3 nucleotides are TGTGCCAGCTCACCTCCGTCGACTTTCATTCAGTACTTC. This sequence joins TRBV18 and TRBJ2-4; D is uncertain. V was trimmed by 3 bases and J by 9 bases, leaving 12 bases between them. Germline CDR1 is KGHSH and CDR2 is LQKENI. CDR3 length: 13 residues.

The chain uses TRBV18 and TRBJ1-1; D is possibly TRBD1 (6 bases). V lost 2 bases and J 4 bases, leaving 17 bases between the germline ends. The CDR3 is 16 amino acids. Germline CDR1 and CDR2: KGHSH and LQKENI. CDR3 amino acids: CASSPGQRGVGTEAFF. The DNA of the CDR3 is TGTGCCAGCTCACCAGGACAGCGGGGGGTGGGCACTGAAGCTTTCTTT.

This clone was detected ten times or more. The chain couples TRBV7-9 to TRBJ2-2; D is unclear. The CDR3 is 11 residues long. Trimming removed 1 base from V and 7 bases from J, with 1 base in between. Germline V gene lookup returns CDR1 SEHNR and CDR2 FQNEAQ (reference sequence). The CDR3 loop is CASSLVGELFF. As DNA, the CDR3 is TGTGCCAGCAGCTTAGTCGGGGAGCTGTTTTTT.

J is TRBJ2-1 and V is TRBV2, with 7 bases identical to TRBD1. Per the germline V gene, CDR1 is SNHLY and CDR2 is FYNNEI. The CDR3 is made up of 15 amino acids. V trimming: 5 bases; J trimming: 0 bases; junction bases outside the gene matches: 4. The CDR3 spells CASSRGQSSYNEQFF. In DNA form, the CDR3 reads TGTGCCAGCAGTCGGGGACAGAGCTCCTACAATGAGCAGTTCTTC.

The V gene is TRBV15, the J gene TRBJ1-3, with 11 nucleotides matching TRBD1. This CDR3 comprises 18 residues. The V gene's germline CDR1 is LNHNV and CDR2 YYDKDF (reference sequence). V dropped 3 bases and J dropped 0; count of bases not matched to a gene: 7. CDR3 nucleotides: TGTGCCACCAGCAGGAAAACCGGGACAGGGGGCTCTGGAAACACCATATATTTT. This translates into CATSRKTGTGGSGNTIYF.

The chain carries TRBV7-6 and TRBJ2-7; D possibly matches TRBD1 or TRBD2 (5 bases each). V was clipped by 7 bases and J by 1 base, with 11 bases between them. Per germline, CDR1 SGHVS and CDR2 FNYEAQ. This CDR3 is built from 13 residues. The DNA for the CDR3 is TGTGCCAGCAACAGGACTGCTTCCTACGAGCAGTACTTC. Its translation is CASNRTASYEQYF.

The V and J genes are TRBV5-1 and TRBJ2-1; 8 bases align to TRBD2. V gave up 0 bases and J gave up 5 bases; unmatched junction bases: 4. Germline V gene lookup returns CDR1 SGHRS and CDR2 YFSETQ. This CDR3 has 15 residues. The CDR3 DNA is TGCGCCAGCAGCTTGGTTAGCGGGGATCACAATGAGCAGTTCTTC. Its protein product is CASSLVSGDHNEQFF.

This clone was recorded only once. CDR3 coding DNA: TGCGCCAGCAGCCAAGACGGGAGCTCCTACAATGAGCAGTTCTTC. This gives the protein CASSQDGSSYNEQFF. The chain combines TRBV4-1 with TRBJ2-1, with D possibly being TRBD2 (6 bases). Trimming cost V 0 bases and J 0 bases, with 6 bases left between them. The CDR3 totals 15 residues. From germline, CDR1 is MGHRA and CDR2 YSYEKL.

V and J are TRBV6-5 and TRBJ1-4; D uncertain. CDR1 is MNHEY and CDR2 is SVGAGI in the germline V gene. Trimming cost V 3 bases and J 5 bases, with 10 bases left between them. CDR3 length: 14 amino acids. The CDR3 coding sequence is TGTGCCAGCAGTTATCGGGCGTCAAATGAAAAACTGTTTTTT. The encoded protein is CASSYRASNEKLFF.

The V gene is TRBV7-6, the J gene TRBJ2-2; D is unresolved. Germline lookup yields CDR1 SGHVS and CDR2 FNYEAQ. This CDR3 spans 14 amino acids. Between the trimmed V and J ends, which lost 2 bases and 3 bases, there was a span of 7 bases. The CDR3: CASSLPRYTGELFF. The CDR3 nucleotides read TGTGCCAGCAGCTTACCGAGATACACCGGGGAGCTGTTTTTT.

This chain connects TRBV7-9 to TRBJ2-7; D may be TRBD2 (6 bases). Germline loops: CDR1 SEHNR, CDR2 FQNEAQ (reference sequence). V shed 1 base and J shed 0 bases, with 16 bases lying between them. CDR3 length: 17 amino acids. The CDR3 region has the DNA TGTGCCAGCAGCTTAGGGGCGGGACTCCTGGGCTCCTACGAGCAGTACTTC. Translation: CASSLGAGLLGSYEQYF.

The chain uses TRBV28 and TRBJ2-7, with TRBD1 matching 8 bases. There are 12 residues in the CDR3. Germline CDR1 MDHEN, CDR2 SYDVKM. J lost 4 bases, V lost 6 bases, and 2 bases had no gene match. The CDR3, as DNA: TGTGCCAGCAGCCGGACAGGGTACGAGCAGTACTTC. Translating gives CASSRTGYEQYF.

The rearrangement uses TRBV9 and TRBJ1-1; the D is unclear. The germline CDR1 and CDR2 sequences are SGDLS and YYNGEE. The germline V and J ends were trimmed by 0 bases and 0 bases, with 12 bases remaining between them. This CDR3 spans 16 amino acids. The CDR3 DNA follows: TGTGCCAGCAGCGTAGGTGGGCGGGCCATGAACACTGAAGCTTTCTTT. It yields the protein CASSVGGRAMNTEAFF.

The chain couples TRBV7-2 to TRBJ1-6, with TRBD1 as a possible D gene (5 bases). V dropped 5 bases and J dropped 4 bases, with 9 bases sitting between them. In germline, CDR1 is SGHTA, CDR2 FQGNSA. The CDR3 has 14 amino acids. CDR3 nucleotide sequence: TGTGCCAGCAGCCCCCCAGGGTATAATTCACCCCTCCACTTT. Translated, it gives CASSPPGYNSPLHF.

The chain carries TRBV29-1 and TRBJ2-5; TRBD1 is a possible D gene (5 bases). The assigned J gene may be wrong: the sequence end matches TRBJ2-7 better. The germline CDR1 and CDR2 sequences are SQVTM and ANQGSEA. The CDR3 has 15 amino acids. Here the CDR3 reads CSVVLGAHSSYEQYF. CDR3 nucleotides: TGCAGCGTCGTCTTAGGGGCCCATAGCTCCTACGAGCAGTACTTC.

V and J are TRBV18 and TRBJ2-3; perhaps TRBD2 as D (6 bases). V gave up 0 bases and J gave up 6 bases, with 16 bases separating them. The CDR3 runs to 16 residues. The V gene's germline CDR1 is KGHSH and CDR2 LQKENI. CDR3 sequence: CASSPPLATRGDTQYF. The CDR3 bases are TGTGCCAGCTCACCACCCCTAGCGACTAGAGGGGATACGCAGTATTTT.

This chain connects TRBV18 to TRBJ2-3, with D perhaps matching TRBD1 (6 bases). Per the germline V gene, CDR1 is KGHSH and CDR2 is LQKENI. The CDR3 length is 16 residues. V was cut by 0 bases and J by 5 bases, with 15 bases left in between. The DNA for the CDR3 is TGTGCCAGCTCACCACCACAGGGCCCCGCTGGAGATACGCAGTATTTT. Translation gives CASSPPQGPAGDTQYF.

The chain carries TRBV6-6 and TRBJ1-5, with 9 bases matching TRBD1. The CDR3 has 16 amino acids. Looked up from germline, CDR1 is MNHNY and CDR2 is SVGAGI (reference sequence). J gave up 3 bases and V 4 bases, and 7 bases lay outside the gene matches. CDR3 amino acids: CASSSQGAGVNQPQHF. CDR3 DNA sequence: TGTGCCAGCAGTTCACAGGGGGCGGGAGTCAATCAGCCCCAGCATTTT.

This clone was detected only a few times. This may be a read error: a much more frequent sequence differs by one nucleotide. Other DNA sequences within the sample encode an identical CDR3. The chain uses TRBV2 and TRBJ1-2; D uncertain. The V end lost 2 bases, the J end lost 2 bases, and 6 bases lay between the germline ends. Germline CDR1 SNHLY, CDR2 FYNNEI. This CDR3 contains 13 residues. The CDR3 nucleotides read TGTGCCAGCAGTGAACAGGAGAACTATGGCTACACCTTC. Encoded protein: CASSEQENYGYTF.